The 29 T cell receptor beta chains in this list originate from one sample, sequenced in a study of blood T cell repertoires in COVID-19. The assay was immunoSEQ multiplex PCR, and TCRdb's table has in-frame clones only and misses some. The table has 300,000 to 450,000 clones, more than 80% seen once. The specimen was peripheral blood. The receptor source for this set is a woman under 40 with COVID-19, enrolled during active disease.

This chain uses TRBV19 with TRBJ2-1; 8 nucleotides line up with TRBD1. With 5 bases clipped from V and 2 bases from J, the junction kept 8 bases outside the gene matches. The V gene's germline CDR1 is LNHDA and CDR2 SQIVND (reference sequence). The CDR3 length is 16 residues. The CDR3 sequence: CASSAWTGFTYNEQFF. The CDR3, as DNA: TGTGCCAGTAGTGCTTGGACAGGGTTTACCTACAATGAGCAGTTCTTC. Looking up the rest from reference TRBV19 and TRBJ2-1 gives the full variable domain: DGGITQSPKYLFRKEGQNVTLSCEQNLNHDAMYWYRQDPGQGLRLIYYSQIVNDFQKGDIAEGYSVSREKKESFPLTVTSAQKNPTAFYLCASSAWTGFTYNEQFFGPGTRLTVL.

The V gene is TRBV21-1, the J gene TRBJ2-7; no DNA check was done on the table's D call, TRBD2. TRBV21-1 is classified as a pseudogene. CDR3 length: 14 residues. CDR3 in amino acids: CASTPREGGCEQYF. The CDR3 DNA is TGTGCCAGCACACCCAGGGAGGGTGGGTGCGAGCAGTACTTC.

V is TRBV3-1 (or the pseudogene TRBV3-2) and J is TRBJ1-5, with 8 bases identical to TRBD1. This CDR3 region has 18 residues. Germline CDR1 reads LGHDT; CDR2 reads YNNKEL (reference sequence). The V gene end was trimmed by 4 bases and the J gene end by 0 bases; junction bases not matched to a gene: 11. CDR3 sequence reads: CASSRGTGPSHSNQPQHF. DNA of the CDR3: TGTGCCAGCAGCCGAGGGACAGGTCCCTCCCATAGCAATCAGCCCCAGCATTTT.

The chain combines TRBV6-1 with TRBJ2-7; 14 bases match TRBD2. The CDR3 is made up of 17 amino acids. V shed 2 bases, J shed 7 bases, and the junction held 10 bases outside the gene matches. Germline CDR1 reads MNHNS; CDR2 reads SASEGT. As DNA, the CDR3 is TGTGCCAGCAGTGAACCTAGACTAGCGGGAGGGCCGCCAGAGCAGTACGTC. This encodes CASSEPRLAGGPPEQYV.

The chain couples TRBV3-1 (or the pseudogene TRBV3-2) to TRBJ1-1; no reliable D call. Germline-derived CDR1 and CDR2 are LGHDT and YNNKEL (reference sequence). The CDR3 is made up of 16 amino acids. Trimming took 0 bases from V and 1 from J, leaving 12 bases between them. This CDR3 is CASSQDQWSRNTEAFF. The CDR3 DNA is TGTGCCAGCAGCCAAGATCAATGGAGCCGGAACACTGAAGCTTTCTTT.

The chain is built from TRBV7-9 and TRBJ1-1; D is unclear. V was shortened by 5 bases and J by 7 bases, with 11 bases between the two germline ends. Germline CDR1 reads SEHNR; CDR2 reads FQNEAQ (reference sequence). This CDR3 has 12 amino acids. This CDR3 is CASSGRVVEAFF. In DNA, the CDR3 is TGTGCCAGCAGCGGGAGGGTTGTTGAAGCTTTCTTT.

This clone has a single count. The V gene is TRBV12-1, the J gene TRBJ1-2; the table's D call of TRBD1 was not tested on the DNA. TRBV12-1 is a known pseudogene. The CDR3 covers 14 residues. DNA for the CDR3: TGTGCCAGCAGCTCTCAGGGATATAACTATGGCTACACCTTC. Translated: CASSSQGYNYGYTF.

The chain couples TRBV12-3 or TRBV12-4 to TRBJ2-7; no definite D call. V lost 3 bases and J lost 7, with 10 bases in between. The CDR3 spans 12 residues. The CDR3 here is CASSFVHGEQYF. CDR3 nucleotide sequence: TGTGCCAGCAGTTTCGTCCACGGGGAGCAGTACTTC.

The gene calls are TRBV7-8 and TRBJ1-5, with 8 bases that match TRBD1. In germline, CDR1 is SGHVS, CDR2 FQNEAQ. The V and J ends lost 3 bases and 3 bases, in that order; junction bases with no gene match: 1. CDR3 length: 14 amino acids. CDR3 bases: TGTGCCAGCAGCTTGACAGGGGTCAATCAGCCCCAGCATTTT. It encodes CASSLTGVNQPQHF.

This chain links TRBV7-8 with TRBJ1-1, with 7 bases fitting TRBD1. CDR3 length: 13 amino acids. Trimming removed 4 bases from V and 1 base from J; junction bases left unmatched: 0. From germline, CDR1 is SGHVS and CDR2 FQNEAQ. The CDR3 DNA reads TGTGCCAGCAGCTGGGACAGGAACACTGAAGCTTTCTTT. Translated: CASSWDRNTEAFF.

This clone was detected a few times. The V gene is TRBV2, the J gene TRBJ2-4; 7 bases line up with TRBD1. The CDR3 runs 14 residues. Germline V lookup: CDR1 SNHLY, CDR2 FYNNEI. Trimming cost V 8 bases and J 2 bases; bases outside gene matches: 6. CDR3 region: CASELQGPKNIQYF. The CDR3 DNA reads as TGTGCCAGCGAATTACAGGGGCCCAAAAACATTCAGTACTTC.

J is TRBJ1-3 and V is TRBV2; D remains unclear. V was trimmed by 7 bases and J by 0 bases, leaving 16 bases between them. This CDR3 region has 16 residues. Germline V lookup: CDR1 SNHLY, CDR2 FYNNEI. CDR3 in DNA: TGTGCCAGCACTCCCAGACGGAGCCCCTCTGGAAACACCATATATTTT. This codes for CASTPRRSPSGNTIYF.

J is TRBJ2-6 and V is TRBV5-4; 10 nucleotides line up with TRBD1. V shed 2 bases, J shed 0 bases, and the junction held 2 bases outside the gene matches. Per germline, CDR1 SGHNT and CDR2 YYREEE (reference sequence). The CDR3 consists of 17 residues. CDR3 nucleotides: TGTGCCAGCAGCTTCGGGACAGGGGACTCTGGGGCCAACGTCCTGACTTTC. It yields the protein CASSFGTGDSGANVLTF. The variable domain in full, completed from reference TRBV5-4 and TRBJ2-6, reads ETGVTQSPTHLIKTRGQQVTLRCSSQSGHNTVSWYQQALGQGPQFIFQYYREEENGRGNFPPRFSGLQFPNYSSELNVNALELDDSALYLCASSFGTGDSGANVLTFGAGSRLTVL.

V usage is TRBV29-1 and J usage is TRBJ2-7; 10 positions agree with TRBD1. In germline, CDR1 is SQVTM, CDR2 ANQGSEA. After removal of 4 bases from V and 3 bases from J, the junction contained 6 bases not matched to a gene. The CDR3 is 14 residues long. CDR3 nucleotides: TGCAGCGTTGGGAGACAGGGGGCCGTCTACGAGCAGTACTTC. Its translation is CSVGRQGAVYEQYF.

This clone occurred many times. J is TRBJ1-2 and V is TRBV7-9, with D maybe TRBD1 (6 bases). CDR1 and CDR2 from the germline V gene are SEHNR and FQNEAQ (reference sequence). The germline V and J ends were trimmed by 5 bases and 6 bases, with 22 bases remaining between them. The CDR3 totals 16 residues. CDR3: CASSPSGGLQKDGYTF. The DNA for the CDR3 is TGTGCCAGCAGCCCCTCGGGGGGGCTGCAGAAGGATGGCTACACCTTC.

The chain couples TRBV29-1 to TRBJ1-1; D uncertain. The CDR3 is 12 amino acids. Trimming took off 6 bases at V and 3 bases at J, with 11 bases between the two ends. Germline loops: CDR1 SQVTM, CDR2 ANQGSEA. DNA for the CDR3: TGCAGCGTCTGGATGGAGTACACTGAAGCTTTCTTT. Amino acid sequence: CSVWMEYTEAFF. The complete variable domain, with remaining parts taken from reference TRBV29-1 and TRBJ1-1, reads SAVISQKPSRDICQRGTSLTIQCQVDSQVTMMFWYRQQPGQSLTLIATANQGSEATYESGFVIDKFPISRPNLTFSTLTVSNMSPEDSSIYLCSVWMEYTEAFFGQGTRLTVV.

The chain is built from TRBV30 and TRBJ1-6; no definite D call. Germline V lookup: CDR1 GTSNPN, CDR2 SVGIG (reference sequence). CDR3 length: 15 residues. The V end was cut by 3 bases, the J end by 7 bases, with 16 bases between. For the CDR3, the DNA is TGTGCCTGGAGCGCCCCCGGGAACAACAATTCACCCCTCCACTTT. Translating gives CAWSAPGNNNSPLHF.

The genes are TRBV5-4 and TRBJ1-4; D perhaps matches TRBD1 (5 bases). Trimming removed 4 bases from V and 4 bases from J, with 23 bases in between. Germline assignment: CDR1 SGHNT and CDR2 YYREEE (reference sequence). This CDR3 region has 18 residues. The CDR3: CASSPNTQGFDVNEKLFF. The CDR3 DNA reads TGTGCCAGCAGCCCCAACACCCAGGGTTTTGATGTTAATGAAAAACTGTTTTTT.

This clone was observed a single time. This chain links TRBV7-9 with TRBJ1-1, with unresolved D. Germline values: CDR1 SEHNR, CDR2 FQNEAQ (reference sequence). The CDR3 sequence is 16 residues long. V was pared by 4 bases and J by 0 bases, with 15 bases between. Here the CDR3 reads CASSSLKQSMNTEAFF. DNA of the CDR3: TGTGCCAGCAGCTCCTTGAAACAGTCCATGAACACTGAAGCTTTCTTT.

The chain joins TRBV14 to TRBJ1-5; TRBD1 matches at 7 bases. The V gene end was trimmed by 4 bases and the J gene end by 5 bases; junction bases not matched to a gene: 11. The CDR3 runs 16 residues. CDR1 is SGHDN, CDR2 FVKESK, per germline. CDR3 region: CASSPPPQGGDQPQHF. DNA for the CDR3: TGTGCCAGCAGCCCTCCCCCACAAGGGGGCGATCAGCCCCAGCATTTT.

The rearrangement uses TRBV6-5 and TRBJ2-7, with 9 bases aligning to TRBD1. J was trimmed by 7 bases and V by 4 bases; bases with no gene match: 8. CDR1 is MNHEY and CDR2 is SVGAGI in the germline V gene. The CDR3 runs 14 residues. The CDR3 protein is CASSLGDRVGEQYF. The CDR3 nucleotides are TGTGCCAGCAGTTTGGGGGACAGGGTGGGAGAGCAGTACTTC.

V is TRBV4-1 and J is TRBJ2-5; a weak D match, TRBD2 (6 bases). CDR1 and CDR2 (germline): MGHRA, YSYEKL. V was cut by 3 bases and J by 4 bases, with 15 bases left in between. The CDR3 has 15 amino acids. The CDR3 loop is CASSHSVRGTETQYF. In DNA, the CDR3 is TGCGCCAGCAGCCATTCCGTTCGCGGGACAGAGACCCAGTACTTC.

This clone was observed a handful of times. This chain uses TRBV27 with TRBJ2-3, with D maybe TRBD2 (6 bases). V was pared by 6 bases and J by 0 bases, with 16 bases between. Germline V gives CDR1 MNHEY, CDR2 SMNVEV (reference sequence). The CDR3 has 16 residues. CDR3 in amino acids: CASSHGSGGSTDTQYF. The CDR3 DNA reads TGTGCCAGCAGCCACGGGAGTGGAGGAAGCACAGATACGCAGTATTTT.

The chain employs TRBV14 and TRBJ1-2; D unresolved. The CDR3 contains 12 residues. Germline V CDR1 and CDR2: SGHDN, FVKESK. V was cut by 2 bases and J by 4 bases, with 5 bases left in between. CDR3 DNA: TGTGCCAGCAGCCAACGGTCCTATGGCTACACCTTC. Protein sequence: CASSQRSYGYTF.

The chain has TRBV7-2 and TRBJ2-3; D perhaps matches TRBD2 (6 bases). This CDR3 is 13 amino acids long. Per germline, CDR1 SGHTA and CDR2 FQGNSA. The V and J ends lost 3 bases and 4 bases respectively, with 8 bases between them. CDR3 region: CASSFGGADTQYF. The CDR3 DNA follows: TGTGCCAGCAGCTTCGGAGGGGCAGATACGCAGTATTTT.

CDR3 bases: TGTGCCAGCAGCTTTACAGGGGACGGCAATCAGCCCCAGCATTTT. It codes for CASSFTGDGNQPQHF. The chain couples TRBV3-1 (or the pseudogene TRBV3-2) to TRBJ1-5; 7 nucleotides line up with TRBD1. This CDR3 is 15 amino acids long. From germline, CDR1 is LGHDT and CDR2 YNNKEL (reference sequence). The junction had 6 bases not matched to a gene; V was cut back by 5 bases and J by 2 bases.

This chain links TRBV19 with TRBJ2-3, with D perhaps TRBD1 (5 bases). This CDR3 has 16 residues. V dropped 4 bases and J dropped 2 bases, with 16 bases sitting between them. The V gene's germline CDR1 is LNHDA and CDR2 SQIVND (reference sequence). This CDR3 reads CASSTGFREYTDTQYF. CDR3 DNA: TGTGCCAGTAGTACAGGGTTTAGGGAATACACAGATACGCAGTATTTT.

The chain uses TRBV12-3 or TRBV12-4 and TRBJ1-5; D uncertain. The CDR3 is 12 amino acids. Trimming shortened V by 2 bases and J by 6 bases, and 5 bases separated the two germline ends. The DNA of the CDR3 is TGTGCCAGCAGTTTACAGGTTCAGCCCCAGCATTTT. Amino acids: CASSLQVQPQHF.

This sequence joins TRBV28 and TRBJ1-2, with TRBD1 identical over 8 bases. With 8 bases clipped from V and 3 bases from J, the junction kept 11 bases outside the gene matches. The CDR3 extends over 15 amino acids. Per the germline V gene, CDR1 is MDHEN and CDR2 is SYDVKM. This CDR3 is CASGIIDRGHYGYTF. Here the CDR3 DNA reads TGTGCCAGCGGCATAATTGACAGGGGTCACTATGGCTACACCTTC.